Described below is a single T cell receptor (beta chain) sequence and its context. The germline V gene encodes CDR1 KGHDR and CDR2 SFDVKD. This CDR3 has 13 amino acids. V lost 9 bases and J 2 bases, leaving 11 bases between the germline ends. Data came from immunoSEQ multiplex PCR; TCRdb stores just in-frame clones and leaves some out. The table has over 200,000 clones, roughly four fifths seen once. This sample is part of a study of control samples from healthy donors and cancer patients. This clonotype originated in a woman aged 55 to 70 with lung cancer. Material for sequencing was PBMCs. The genes are TRBV24-1 and TRBJ2-3; D is possibly TRBD1 (6 bases). The CDR3 nucleotides are TGTGCCACCGAGGGGGTGGACACAGATACGCAGTATTTT. Residues: CATEGVDTDTQYF.